In its sample, the clone carrying this T cell receptor beta chain was seen a few times. Its antigen is unidentified. RNA extraction and reverse transcription yielded cDNA as sequencing template. Method: immunoSEQ multiplex PCR; TCRdb's copy keeps in-frame clones and lacks some. The sample shows just over 150,000 clones, about 53% of them seen only once. The data belong to a study of CD8+ T cells in alopecia areata. Study-level information: Treated patients were given oral tofacitinib, which was dosed at 5 to 10 mg twice daily. Overall study findings and caveats: Relative to normal scalp, lesional scalp, especially alopecia totalis/universalis, showed higher clonality.

The germline gives CDR1 LGHNA, CDR2 YSLEER. With V trimmed by 2 bases and J by 3 bases, 0 bases remained unmatched. The CDR3 contains 13 residues. The chain couples TRBV4-3 to TRBJ2-5; 7 bases are shared with TRBD1. The specimen comprised CD8+ T cells sorted from blood, sampled at week 0. This clonotype originated in a human donor with alopecia areata. CDR3 amino acids: CASSQQGEETQYF. CDR3 coding DNA: TGCGCCAGCAGCCAACAGGGGGAAGAGACCCAGTACTTC.